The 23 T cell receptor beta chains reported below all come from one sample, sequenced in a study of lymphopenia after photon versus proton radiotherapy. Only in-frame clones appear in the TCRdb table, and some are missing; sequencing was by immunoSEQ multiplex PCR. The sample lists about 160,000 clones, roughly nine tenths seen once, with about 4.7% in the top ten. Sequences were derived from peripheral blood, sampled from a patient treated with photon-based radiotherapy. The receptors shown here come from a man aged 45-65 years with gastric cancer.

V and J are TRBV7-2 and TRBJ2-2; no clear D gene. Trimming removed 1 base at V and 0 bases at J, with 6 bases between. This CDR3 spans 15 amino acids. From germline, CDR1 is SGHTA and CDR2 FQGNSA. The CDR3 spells CASSLVASNTGELFF. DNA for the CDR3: TGTGCCAGCAGCTTAGTGGCATCGAACACCGGGGAGCTGTTTTTT.

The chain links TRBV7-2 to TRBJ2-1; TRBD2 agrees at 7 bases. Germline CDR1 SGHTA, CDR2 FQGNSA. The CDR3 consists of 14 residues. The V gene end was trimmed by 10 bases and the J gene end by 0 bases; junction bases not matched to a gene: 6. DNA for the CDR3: TGTGCCACTGAGCGGGATAGCTCCTACAATGAGCAGTTCTTC. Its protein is CATERDSSYNEQFF.

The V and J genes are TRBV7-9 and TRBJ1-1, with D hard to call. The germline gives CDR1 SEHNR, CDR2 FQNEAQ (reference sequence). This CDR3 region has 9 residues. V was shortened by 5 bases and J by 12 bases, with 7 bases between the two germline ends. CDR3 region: CASSDGTFF. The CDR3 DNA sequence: TGTGCCAGCAGCGACGGAACTTTCTTT.

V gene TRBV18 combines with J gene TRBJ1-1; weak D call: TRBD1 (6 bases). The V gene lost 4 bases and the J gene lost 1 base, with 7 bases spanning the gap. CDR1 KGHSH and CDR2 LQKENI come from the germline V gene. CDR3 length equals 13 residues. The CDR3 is CASSQGQNTEAFF. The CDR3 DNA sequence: TGTGCCAGCTCACAGGGACAGAACACTGAAGCTTTCTTT.

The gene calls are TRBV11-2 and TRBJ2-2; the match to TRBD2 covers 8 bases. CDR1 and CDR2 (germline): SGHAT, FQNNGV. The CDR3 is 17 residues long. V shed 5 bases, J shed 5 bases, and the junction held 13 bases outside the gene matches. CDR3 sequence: CASSLGLLAGRTGELFF. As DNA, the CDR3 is TGTGCCAGCAGCCTGGGACTTTTAGCGGGAAGAACCGGGGAGCTGTTTTTT.

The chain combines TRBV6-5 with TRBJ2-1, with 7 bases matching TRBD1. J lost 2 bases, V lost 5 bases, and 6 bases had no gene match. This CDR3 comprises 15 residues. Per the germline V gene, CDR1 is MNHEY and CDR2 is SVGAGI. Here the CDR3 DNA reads TGTGCCAGCAGTCTCCGACAGGGACCCTACAATGAGCAGTTCTTC. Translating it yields CASSLRQGPYNEQFF.

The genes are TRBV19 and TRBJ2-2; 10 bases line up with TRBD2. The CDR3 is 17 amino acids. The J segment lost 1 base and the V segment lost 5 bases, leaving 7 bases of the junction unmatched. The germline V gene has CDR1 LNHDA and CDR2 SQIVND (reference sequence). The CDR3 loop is CASSSGTSALNTGELFF. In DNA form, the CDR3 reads TGTGCCAGTAGTTCCGGGACTAGCGCGTTGAACACCGGGGAGCTGTTTTTT.

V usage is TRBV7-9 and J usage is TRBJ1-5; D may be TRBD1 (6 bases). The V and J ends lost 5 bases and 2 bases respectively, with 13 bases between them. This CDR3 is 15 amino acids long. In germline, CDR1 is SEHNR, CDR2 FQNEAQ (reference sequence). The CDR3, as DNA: TGTGCCAGCAGCAAGGGGGAGTTGGGCAATCAGCCCCAGCATTTT. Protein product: CASSKGELGNQPQHF.

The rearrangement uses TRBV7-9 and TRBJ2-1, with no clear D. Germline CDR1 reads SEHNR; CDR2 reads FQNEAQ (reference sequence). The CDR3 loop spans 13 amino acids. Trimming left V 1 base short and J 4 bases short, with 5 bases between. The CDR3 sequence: CASSLESYNEQFF. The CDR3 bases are TGTGCCAGCAGCTTAGAGTCGTACAATGAGCAGTTCTTC.

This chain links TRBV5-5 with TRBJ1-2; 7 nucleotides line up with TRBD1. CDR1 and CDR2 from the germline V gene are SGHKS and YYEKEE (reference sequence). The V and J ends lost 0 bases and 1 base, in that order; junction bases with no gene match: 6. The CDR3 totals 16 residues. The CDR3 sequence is CASSLGRDRVNYGYTF. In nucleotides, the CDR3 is TGTGCCAGCAGCTTGGGGAGGGACAGAGTTAACTATGGCTACACCTTC.

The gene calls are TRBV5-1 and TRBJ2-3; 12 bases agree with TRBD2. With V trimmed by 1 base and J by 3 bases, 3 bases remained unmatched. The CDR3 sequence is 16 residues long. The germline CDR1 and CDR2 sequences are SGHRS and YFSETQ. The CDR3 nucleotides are TGCGCCAGCAGCTTGCGACTAGCGGGAGTGACAGATACGCAGTATTTT. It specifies CASSLRLAGVTDTQYF.

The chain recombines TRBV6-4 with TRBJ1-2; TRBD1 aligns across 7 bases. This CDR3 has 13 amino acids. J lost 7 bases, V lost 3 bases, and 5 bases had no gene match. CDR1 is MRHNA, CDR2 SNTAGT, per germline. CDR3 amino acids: CASSETGVGGYTF. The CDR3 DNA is TGTGCCAGCAGTGAAACAGGGGTCGGTGGCTACACCTTC.

The CDR3 bases are TGTGCCAGCAGCTTAACGGCAGGGTATGGCTACACCTTC. Translation: CASSLTAGYGYTF. The chain employs TRBV7-9 and TRBJ1-2; D perhaps matches TRBD1 (5 bases). Trimming stripped 2 bases from V and 5 bases from J, with 9 bases between. CDR3 length: 13 residues. CDR1 is SEHNR, CDR2 FQNEAQ, per germline (reference sequence).

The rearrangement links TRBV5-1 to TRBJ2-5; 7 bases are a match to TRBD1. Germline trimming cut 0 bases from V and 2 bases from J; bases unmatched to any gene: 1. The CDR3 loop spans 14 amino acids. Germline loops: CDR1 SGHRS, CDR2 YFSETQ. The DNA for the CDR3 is TGCGCCAGCAGCTTGGGGGGACAGCAAGAGACCCAGTACTTC. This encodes CASSLGGQQETQYF.

CDR3 DNA: TGTGCCAGCAGCAAAGCGGACCGTGGTACTGAAAAACTGTTTTTT. This sequence encodes CASSKADRGTEKLFF. The rearrangement joins TRBV21-1 to TRBJ1-4. TRBV21-1 is shown as a pseudogene. This CDR3 contains 15 residues.

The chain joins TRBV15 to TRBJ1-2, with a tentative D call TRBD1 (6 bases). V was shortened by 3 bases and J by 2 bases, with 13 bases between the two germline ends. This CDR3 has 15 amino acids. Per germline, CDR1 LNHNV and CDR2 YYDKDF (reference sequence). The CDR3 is CATSREAGQNYGYTF. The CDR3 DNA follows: TGTGCCACCAGCAGGGAAGCCGGACAGAACTATGGCTACACCTTC.

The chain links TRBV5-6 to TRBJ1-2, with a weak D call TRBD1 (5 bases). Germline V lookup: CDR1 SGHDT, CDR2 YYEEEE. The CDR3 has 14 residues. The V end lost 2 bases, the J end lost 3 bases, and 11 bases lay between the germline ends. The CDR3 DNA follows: TGTGCCAGCAGCTTAACGGGGCGAGACTATGGCTACACCTTC. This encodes CASSLTGRDYGYTF.

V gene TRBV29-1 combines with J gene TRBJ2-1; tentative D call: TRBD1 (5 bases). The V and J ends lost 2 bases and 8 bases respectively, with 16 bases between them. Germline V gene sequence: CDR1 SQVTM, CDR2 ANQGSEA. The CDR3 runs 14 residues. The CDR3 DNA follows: TGCAGCGTTGAAATTGGTGAAAGGGGCGATGAGCAGTTCTTC. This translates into CSVEIGERGDEQFF.

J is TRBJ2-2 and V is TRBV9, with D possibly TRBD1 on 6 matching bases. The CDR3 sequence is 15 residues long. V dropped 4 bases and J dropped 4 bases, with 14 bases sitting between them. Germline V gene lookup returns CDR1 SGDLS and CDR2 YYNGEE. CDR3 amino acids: CASSPGAPATGELFF. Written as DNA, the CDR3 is TGTGCCAGCAGCCCAGGGGCCCCGGCCACCGGGGAGCTGTTTTTT.

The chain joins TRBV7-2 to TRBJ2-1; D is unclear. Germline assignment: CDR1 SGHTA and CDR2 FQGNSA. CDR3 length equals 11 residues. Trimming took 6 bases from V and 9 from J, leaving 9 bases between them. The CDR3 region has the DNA TGTGCCAGCAGTTACCGTTTTGAGCAGTTCTTC. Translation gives CASSYRFEQFF.

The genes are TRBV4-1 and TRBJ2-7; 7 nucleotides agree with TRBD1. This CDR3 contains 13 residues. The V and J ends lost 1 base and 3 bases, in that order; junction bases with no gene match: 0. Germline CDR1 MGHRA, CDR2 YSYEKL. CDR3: CASSQGDSYEQYF. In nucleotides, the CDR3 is TGCGCCAGCAGCCAAGGGGACAGCTACGAGCAGTACTTC.

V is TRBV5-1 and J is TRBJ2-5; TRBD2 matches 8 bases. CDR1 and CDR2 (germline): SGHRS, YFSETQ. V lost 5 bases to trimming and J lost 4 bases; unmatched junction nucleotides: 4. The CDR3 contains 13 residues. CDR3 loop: CASRTGTRETQYF. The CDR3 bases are TGCGCCAGCAGGACCGGGACTAGAGAGACCCAGTACTTC.

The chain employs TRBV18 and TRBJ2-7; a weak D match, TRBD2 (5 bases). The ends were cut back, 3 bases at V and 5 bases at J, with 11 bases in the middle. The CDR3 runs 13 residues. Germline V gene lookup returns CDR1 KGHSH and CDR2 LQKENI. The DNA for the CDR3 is TGTGCCAGCTCACCCGGACGGGGTAACGAGCAGTACTTC. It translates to CASSPGRGNEQYF.